The clone carrying this T cell receptor (beta chain) was observed a few times. The antigen is unknown. V trimming: 5 bases; J trimming: 6 bases; junction bases outside the gene matches: 17. The CDR3 covers 18 residues. Per the germline V gene, CDR1 is SGHVS and CDR2 is FNYEAQ. TCRdb re-analysed the reads in MiXCR, keeping a single row per CDR3 protein. The table shows some 560,000 distinct CDR3 sequences, with around 40% occurring only once. This record comes from a study of T cell repertoires in cytomegalovirus infection. The overall study: Selected CMV epitopes included recently identified HLA-C-restricted ones as well as well-studied HLA-B-restricted ones. Matching HLA type, along with CMV infection, was indicated by public TCR beta signatures.

V is TRBV7-6 and J is TRBJ2-1; TRBD2 aligns across 9 bases. The origin of this receptor is a human donor in good health (CMV status not recorded). Some clones in this sample may be carry-over from other donors' samples. The source material was cultured PBMCs, sampled from culture after CMV antigen stimulation. The CDR3 sequence: CASSVVAGAPLLGNEQFF. CDR3 DNA sequence: TGTGCCAGCAGCGTGGTAGCGGGGGCCCCATTATTAGGCAATGAGCAGTTCTTC.